This T cell receptor (beta chain) was profiled in a study of blood T cell repertoires in COVID-19. Study at large: Samples representing acute and convalescent COVID-19 were sourced from the United States, Italy and Spain. Nucleic acid was either cDNA or gDNA, and it came from T cells, B-cell-depleted T cells, or PBMCs.

Per the authors' pipeline: Nucleated cell counts were estimated from reference gene primer amplification. Profiling relied on immunoSEQ multiplex PCR, and the TCRdb table lists in-frame clones only, not all of them. The D gene and trimming were derived from the DNA, and the V and J assignments and clone size from that table. The profile shows around 150,000 clones, around 81% of them singletons. This clone was seen only a few times. The germline V gene encodes CDR1 SGDLS and CDR2 YYNGEE. V was clipped by 4 bases and J by 2 bases, with 9 bases between them. This CDR3 comprises 14 residues. The TCR was taken from an older woman with active or convalescent COVID-19. The source material was peripheral blood. The chain employs TRBV9 and TRBJ2-2; D unresolved. CDR3 residues: CASSSNFNTGELFF. The CDR3 nucleotides are TGTGCCAGCAGCTCTAATTTCAACACCGGGGAGCTGTTTTTT. The full variable domain, in which reference TRBV9 and TRBJ2-2 provide the parts outside the CDR3, is DSGVTQTPKHLITATGQRVTLRCSPRSGDLSVYWYQQSLDQGLQFLIQYYNGEERAKGNILERFSAQQFPDLHSELNLSSLELGDSALYFCASSSNFNTGELFFGEGSRLTVL.